This T cell receptor beta chain was recovered during a study of blood T cell repertoires in COVID-19. Study context: Material from acute and convalescent COVID-19 was sourced from the United States, Italy and Spain. PBMCs, B-cell-depleted T cells, or T cells provided the cDNA or gDNA that made up the material.

In the authors' methods: Amplifying reference gene primers gave estimates of nucleated cell counts. Profiled with immunoSEQ multiplex PCR; TCRdb holds only in-frame clones, not every one. V and J calls and clone size are those listed in that table; D and trimming were worked out from the DNA. Here the sample spans over 200,000 clones, roughly 80% being singletons. CDR3 size: 15 residues. With V trimmed by 2 bases and J by 2 bases, 2 bases remained unmatched. Germline V gene lookup returns CDR1 MNHNY and CDR2 SVGAGI (reference sequence). The clonotype was recovered from a human donor in a cohort sampled during active COVID-19. The V call is TRBV6-6, the J call TRBJ2-2, with TRBD1 matching 7 bases. The specimen was peripheral blood. As DNA, the CDR3 is TGTGCCAGCAGTTACGGGACAGCTAACACCGGGGAGCTGTTTTTT. Translating gives CASSYGTANTGELFF.